These 9 T cell receptor beta chains originate from one sample sequenced in a study of T-cell memory formation after mild COVID-19. TCRdb re-called the 5' RACE reads through MiXCR, storing one row per CDR3 protein. This table has roughly 120,000 distinct CDR3 sequences, approximately 16% appearing once. Sequencing was carried out using PBMCs or a T cell subset sorted from them (not recorded which). All receptors derive from an adult woman who had mild COVID-19 (a few samples of this study predate the infection). Cell type and time point are not known.

This clonotype is a singleton in its sample. The rearrangement uses TRBV9 and TRBJ2-6, with D possibly matching TRBD2 (6 bases). This CDR3 has 15 residues. The ends were cut back, 4 bases at V and 3 bases at J, with 11 bases in the middle. Germline lookup yields CDR1 SGDLS and CDR2 YYNGEE. The CDR3 region is CASSRETYGANVLTF. The CDR3 DNA follows: TGTGCCAGCAGCCGGGAGACATATGGGGCCAACGTCCTGACTTTC.

The chain employs TRBV5-8 and TRBJ2-1, with D uncertain. Trimming cost V 1 base and J 6 bases, with 2 bases left between them. Germline values: CDR1 SGHTS, CDR2 YDEGEE. CDR3 size: 11 residues. The CDR3 reads CASSLINEQFF. In DNA, the CDR3 is TGTGCCAGCAGCTTGATCAATGAGCAGTTCTTC.

The V gene is TRBV19, the J gene TRBJ2-7; 10 bases match TRBD2. Germline trimming cut 5 bases from V and 1 base from J; bases unmatched to any gene: 5. The germline gives CDR1 LNHDA, CDR2 SQIVND (reference sequence). There are 15 residues in the CDR3. DNA of the CDR3: TGTGCCAGTAGTCCCGGGACTAGCGCTTCCTACGAGCAGTACTTC. Protein sequence: CASSPGTSASYEQYF.

The V gene is TRBV7-8, the J gene TRBJ2-5, with D perhaps TRBD1 (6 bases). The CDR3 runs to 12 residues. The V gene lost 5 bases and the J gene lost 4 bases, with 8 bases spanning the gap. Germline-derived CDR1 and CDR2 are SGHVS and FQNEAQ. In nucleotides, the CDR3 is TGTGCCAGCAGCCTCAGGGGAGAGACCCAGTACTTC. Amino acid sequence: CASSLRGETQYF. The full variable domain, with the rest looked up from reference TRBV7-8 and TRBJ2-5, is GAGVSQSPRYKVAKRGQDVALRCDPISGHVSLFWYQQALGQGPEFLTYFQNEAQLDKSGLPSDRFFAERPEGSVSTLKIQRTQQEDSAVYLCASSLRGETQYFGPGTRLLVL.

This clonotype was counted only a few times. The chain links TRBV2 to TRBJ1-2, with a tentative D call TRBD1 (5 bases). The CDR3 runs to 12 residues. Per germline, CDR1 SNHLY and CDR2 FYNNEI. V lost 10 bases and J 2 bases, leaving 11 bases between the germline ends. In DNA, the CDR3 is TGTGCCACATCAGGGACGAACTATGGCTACACCTTC. It specifies CATSGTNYGYTF.

This chain joins TRBV15 and TRBJ2-5, with 8 bases that match TRBD2. CDR3 length: 16 residues. Trimming cost V 3 bases and J 5 bases; bases outside gene matches: 11. Germline V CDR1 and CDR2: LNHNV, YYDKDF (reference sequence). The CDR3 here is CATSSGSAGGGETQYF. CDR3 bases: TGTGCCACCAGCAGTGGAAGTGCGGGGGGCGGTGAGACCCAGTACTTC.

The V call is TRBV12-3 or TRBV12-4, the J call TRBJ2-5; tentatively, D is TRBD1 or TRBD2 (7 bases each). The CDR3 has 15 residues. Trimming cost V 3 bases and J 2 bases, with 13 bases left between them. The CDR3 loop is CASSFWEGAQETQYF. The CDR3 DNA reads TGTGCCAGCAGTTTTTGGGAGGGGGCTCAAGAGACCCAGTACTTC.

This CDR3 reads CASSSPGSTGGTQYF. Here the CDR3 DNA reads TGCGCCAGCAGCTCACCGGGATCCACCGGGGGTACGCAGTATTTT. The J gene is TRBJ2-3, the V gene TRBV5-1; D may be TRBD2 (6 bases). V was trimmed by 3 bases and J by 8 bases, leaving 19 bases between them. The CDR3 has 15 amino acids. In germline, CDR1 is SGHRS, CDR2 YFSETQ.

This CDR3 reads CASRTSGTDTQYF. For the CDR3, the DNA is TGTGCCAGCAGGACTAGCGGCACAGATACGCAGTATTTT. V usage is TRBV5-6 and J usage is TRBJ2-3; 8 positions match TRBD2. The CDR3 spans 13 residues. V trimming: 5 bases; J trimming: 1 base; junction bases outside the gene matches: 0. Germline V gene lookup returns CDR1 SGHDT and CDR2 YYEEEE. Full variable domain (missing parts from reference TRBV5-6 and TRBJ2-3): DAGVTQSPTHLIKTRGQQVTLRCSPKSGHDTVSWYQQALGQGPQFIFQYYEEEERQRGNFPDRFSGHQFPNYSSELNVNALLLGDSALYLCASRTSGTDTQYFGPGTRLTVL.